The rows below give T cell receptor beta chains drawn from one sample of a study of regulatory T cells in long-lasting Graves disease. TCRdb fed the multiplex PCR reads into MiXCR, producing one record per CDR3 protein. There are about 460,000 distinct CDR3 sequences in the sample; around 13% occur only once, and roughly 15% lies in the top ten. Another study also made use of these data, one on T cells in Graves' hyperthyroidism and ophthalmopathy.

Sample: peripheral blood mononuclear cells (PBMCs), taken at new diagnosis, from a patient treated with antithyroid drugs. These receptors all come from a woman aged 45-60 years with Graves disease. Each CDR3 is given with its conserved first and last residue. D genes are given only for firm matches. Size is omitted from some rows. Given values are once, few, many or a class for expanded clones.

D gene | J gene | clone size | V gene | CDR3 protein | CDR3 DNA
- | TRBJ1-2 | many | TRBV6-1 | CASTSGQSYGYTF | TGTGCCAGCACCTCAGGACAGAGCTATGGCTACACCTTC
- | TRBJ2-1 | many | TRBV24-1 | CATALSGTTSSYNEQFF | TGTGCCACCGCTCTGAGCGGAACGACGAGCTCCTACAATGAGCAGTTCTTC
- | TRBJ1-6 | - | TRBV12-3/TRBV12-4 | CASSLDRGEQALNYNSPLHF | TGTGCCAGCAGTTTGGATAGGGGAGAACAGGCACTAAACTATAATTCACCCCTCCACTTT
- | TRBJ2-2 | - | TRBV19 | CATTPPQGNTGELFF | TGTGCCACCACCCCTCCCCAGGGGAACACCGGGGAGCTGTTTTTT
TRBD1 | TRBJ2-5 | many | TRBV28 | CASSAWDSQETQYF | TGTGCCAGCAGTGCGTGGGACAGCCAAGAGACCCAGTACTTC
- | TRBJ2-6 | - | TRBV5-1 | CASSELGVGANVLTF | TGCGCCAGCAGCGAATTGGGGGTAGGGGCCAACGTCCTGACTTTC
TRBD1 | TRBJ1-5 | - | TRBV20-1 | CSATPGGGNQPQHF | TGCAGTGCTACCCCAGGGGGAGGCAATCAGCCCCAGCATTTT
- | TRBJ2-5 | - | TRBV10-3 | CAISEILETQYF | TGTGCCATCAGTGAGATTCTTGAGACCCAGTACTTC
TRBD2 | TRBJ2-7 | many | TRBV5-6 | CASSDGLAGGLYEQYF | TGTGCCAGCAGCGATGGACTAGCGGGAGGGCTCTACGAGCAGTACTTC
- | TRBJ1-6 | - | TRBV28 | CASIIGGANNSPLHF | TGTGCCAGCATCATCGGGGGGGCAAATAATTCACCCCTCCACTTT
- | TRBJ1-1 | few | TRBV3-1 | CASSQEDTTKNTEAFF | TGTGCCAGCAGCCAAGAGGACACTACAAAGAACACTGAAGCTTTCTTT
- | TRBJ1-4 | - | TRBV6-1 | CASSDPSRATNEKLFF | TGTGCCAGCAGTGACCCCTCCAGGGCAACTAATGAAAAACTGTTTTTT
TRBD2 | TRBJ2-1 | many | TRBV6-1 | CASTRLAGFEQFF | TGTGCCAGCACGAGACTAGCGGGATTCGAGCAGTTCTTC
- | TRBJ2-5 | many | TRBV6-1 | CASRRGAQETQYF | TGTGCCAGCAGACGCGGGGCTCAAGAGACCCAGTACTTC
TRBD2 | TRBJ2-7 | many | TRBV7-3 | CASSPTSTSVVYEQYF | TGTGCCAGCAGCCCGACTTCGACTAGCGTGGTCTACGAGCAGTACTTC
- | TRBJ2-1 | - | TRBV6-1 | CATAPEGTGPIDEQLF | TGTGCCACAGCCCCAGAGGGTACAGGGCCGATAGATGAGCAGCTCTTC
- | TRBJ1-5 | - | TRBV6-2/TRBV6-3 | CASSVGHSNQPQHF | TGTGCCAGCAGTGTTGGGCATAGCAATCAGCCCCAGCATTTT
- | TRBJ2-7 | - | TRBV20-1 | CSAWGGRDSPYEQYF | TGCAGTGCTTGGGGGGGCCGAGATTCCCCCTACGAGCAGTACTTC
TRBD1 | TRBJ2-2 | many | TRBV12-3/TRBV12-4 | CASSDQDRANTGELFF | TGTGCCAGCAGCGACCAGGACAGGGCGAACACCGGGGAGCTGTTTTTT
TRBD2 | TRBJ2-7 | many | TRBV11-2 | CASSLGGPSGSGEQYF | TGTGCCAGCAGCTTGGGGGGGCCTAGCGGGAGTGGGGAGCAGTACTTC
- | TRBJ1-5 | many | TRBV11-2 | CASSQTRGPSNQPQHF | TGTGCCAGCAGCCAAACTAGGGGACCGAGCAATCAGCCCCAGCATTTT
- | TRBJ1-1 | - | TRBV20-1 | CSARLNTEAFF | TGCAGTGCTAGGTTGAACACTGAAGCTTTCTTT
TRBD2 | TRBJ2-3 | many | TRBV28 | CASSLSAGAGGDTQYF | TGTGCCAGCAGTTTATCGGCGGGAGCGGGGGGAGATACGCAGTATTTT
- | TRBJ2-7 | many | TRBV28 | CASSPNPGSLYEQYF | TGTGCCAGCAGTCCAAACCCCGGGAGTCTCTACGAGCAGTACTTC
- | TRBJ2-4 | few | TRBV9 | CASSAGEGAKNIQYF | TGTGCCAGCAGCGCGGGGGAAGGGGCCAAAAACATTCAGTACTTC
TRBD1 | TRBJ2-4 | many | TRBV28 | CASSLYRQGGKNIQYF | TGTGCCAGCAGTCTATACAGACAGGGCGGCAAAAACATTCAGTACTTC
- | TRBJ1-4 | - | TRBV3-1 | CASSEGRPTNEKLFF | TGTGCCAGCAGCGAAGGACGGCCAACTAATGAAAAACTGTTTTTT
- | TRBJ2-5 | many | TRBV11-2 | CASSLAPLAQETQYF | TGTGCCAGCAGCTTAGCCCCCCTAGCCCAAGAGACCCAGTACTTC
- | TRBJ2-1 | - | TRBV10-3 | CAISEGQREQFF | TGTGCCATCAGTGAGGGCCAGAGGGAGCAGTTCTTC
- | TRBJ2-1 | few | TRBV27 | CASSLSLTSYNEQFF | TGTGCCAGCAGTTTATCCTTGACTAGCTACAATGAGCAGTTCTTC
TRBD2 | TRBJ2-7 | many | TRBV28 | CASSLTSGSYEQYF | TGTGCCAGCAGCCTGACTAGCGGGAGTTACGAGCAGTACTTC
TRBD2 | TRBJ2-2 | few | TRBV9 | CASSAGTRLNTGELFF | TGTGCCAGCAGCGCGGGGACTAGACTAAACACCGGGGAGCTGTTTTTT
TRBD1 | TRBJ2-3 | many | TRBV7-3 | CASSSGQGRTDTQYF | TGTGCCAGCAGCTCGGGACAGGGGCGCACAGATACGCAGTATTTT
TRBD2 | TRBJ2-3 | many | TRBV5-1 | CASSPPSGRGSSDTQYF | TGCGCCAGCAGCCCTCCTAGCGGGAGAGGTTCGTCAGATACGCAGTATTTT
- | TRBJ2-1 | many | TRBV6-1 | CASTVQGLRYNEQFF | TGTGCCAGCACTGTACAGGGCCTACGGTACAATGAGCAGTTCTTC
- | TRBJ2-3 | many | TRBV3-1 | CASSQVEGWGTDTQYF | TGTGCCAGCAGCCAAGTTGAGGGCTGGGGCACAGATACGCAGTATTTT
TRBD1 | TRBJ1-5 | many | TRBV6-1 | CASRDTGVGNQPQHF | TGTGCCAGCAGGGACACAGGGGTGGGCAATCAGCCCCAGCATTTT
TRBD1 | TRBJ2-7 | many | TRBV5-1 | CASSYMGQATYEQYF | TGCGCCAGCAGCTATATGGGACAGGCCACCTACGAGCAGTACTTC
- | TRBJ2-1 | - | TRBV19 | CASSSRQDSPYNEQFF | TGTGCCAGTAGTAGTAGGCAGGACTCGCCCTACAATGAGCAGTTCTTC
- | TRBJ1-6 | many | TRBV20-1 | CSARGRAVAGSPLHF | TGCAGTGCTAGGGGCAGGGCGGTAGCTGGTTCACCCCTCCACTTT
- | TRBJ2-5 | - | TRBV5-5 | CASRSTGTHQETQYF | TGCGCCAGCCGATCCACCGGGACTCACCAAGAGACCCAGTACTTC
TRBD2 | TRBJ2-1 | many | TRBV28 | CASSQVLSGGPRHEQFF | TGTGCCAGCAGTCAAGTCTTGTCGGGAGGGCCAAGGCATGAGCAGTTCTTC
- | TRBJ2-3 | - | TRBV3-1 | CASSQSSSWSDTQYF | TGTGCCAGCAGCCAGTCGTCTAGTTGGTCAGATACGCAGTATTTT